The clone carrying this TCR beta chain was detected many times. TCRdb ran MiXCR on the PCR reads. The top ten hold roughly 3.2% of the sample, which has tens of thousands of clones, approximately 24% seen once. Germline V gene sequence: CDR1 KGHSY, CDR2 FQNENV. CDR3 size: 15 residues. V was cut by 4 bases and J by 7 bases, with 20 bases left in between. This sample was included in a study of metastatic and nonmetastatic thyroid tumors. All patients were treatment-naive before thyroid surgery. The chain uses TRBV16 and TRBJ2-7; D uncertain. Sequencing input: blood. This sequence was found in a male donor with papillary thyroid cancer or a benign thyroid nodule (not recorded which). Some clones in this sample may be carry-over from other donors' samples. The CDR3, as DNA: TGTGCCAGCAGCCGCAAAGGCCAGTCCGTTGGAGAGCAGTACTTC. It encodes CASSRKGQSVGEQYF.